Below are 10 T cell receptor beta chains sequenced from a single sample in a study of cytomegalovirus exposure and HLA in healthy donors (dated by TCRdb to about 2017). Libraries were constructed by the immunoSEQ multiplex PCR assay. For the multiplex PCR, a mixture combining 60 forward primers for TCR Vbeta segments and 13 reverse primers for TCR Jbeta segments was used. This is the immuneACCESS table as TCRdb keeps it, with only in-frame sequences that have V and J called. A part of the clones is gone; compared with another copy, unresolved V genes explain less than half, and the rest is unexplained. Across this sample there are 98,000 or so clones, with about 74% seen only once. Together, the top ten hold 7.7% of the sample. Sample: PBMCs. These receptors came from a female donor in good health and CMV-seronegative.

This chain joins TRBV4-1 and TRBJ2-3; 10 bases fit TRBD2. The CDR3 is 18 residues long. CDR1 MGHRA and CDR2 YSYEKL come from the germline V gene. V shed 2 bases, J shed 7 bases, and the junction held 15 bases outside the gene matches. DNA for the CDR3: TGCGCCAGCAGCCAATCCGGGAGCGGGAGGGCCTGGAATAATACGCAGTATTTT. Its protein is CASSQSGSGRAWNNTQYF.

This CDR3 is CASRGGTSGAYEQYF. CDR3 in DNA: TGTGCCAGCAGGGGTGGGACTAGCGGCGCCTACGAGCAGTACTTC. V and J are TRBV2 and TRBJ2-7; 11 bases are a match to TRBD2. CDR1 and CDR2 from the germline V gene are SNHLY and FYNNEI. The CDR3 is 15 amino acids. The V segment lost 6 bases and the J segment 2 bases; nucleotides outside the gene matches: 6.

The rearrangement uses TRBV5-6 and TRBJ1-2; 12 bases agree with TRBD1. The CDR3 is 17 amino acids. The V gene end was trimmed by 0 bases and the J gene end by 4 bases; junction bases not matched to a gene: 7. Germline CDR1 is SGHDT and CDR2 is YYEEEE. CDR3 in amino acids: CASSLDGTGGWGYGYTF. The CDR3 DNA sequence: TGTGCCAGCAGCTTGGACGGGACAGGGGGCTGGGGCTATGGCTACACCTTC.

Sample share makes this clone medium-sized (0.01 to 0.1%). The chain carries TRBV7-9 and TRBJ2-7; 8 nucleotides line up with TRBD2. Germline CDR1 reads SEHNR; CDR2 reads FQNEAQ (reference sequence). Unmatched junction bases numbered 11, after V lost 5 bases and J lost 8 bases. The CDR3 totals 14 residues. CDR3 loop: CASSPSGLDFKQYF. Here the CDR3 DNA reads TGTGCCAGCAGCCCCTCGGGACTAGACTTTAAGCAGTACTTC.

In its sample, this clone was seen a few times. This chain uses TRBV18 with TRBJ1-2, with 8 bases identical to TRBD1. This CDR3 comprises 14 residues. Germline V gene sequence: CDR1 KGHSH, CDR2 LQKENI. Trimming cost V 5 bases and J 4 bases; bases outside gene matches: 6. The CDR3 DNA follows: TGTGCCAGCTCAACACAGGGGGAAACCTATGGCTACACCTTC. Its protein is CASSTQGETYGYTF.

V is TRBV30 and J is TRBJ1-6; possible D gene TRBD1, 6 bases. Germline V lookup: CDR1 GTSNPN, CDR2 SVGIG (reference sequence). This CDR3 comprises 16 residues. The germline V and J ends were trimmed by 4 bases and 3 bases, with 16 bases remaining between them. In DNA, the CDR3 is TGTGCCTGGAACACGGCTAAGGGGGTCTATAATTCACCCCTCCACTTT. This gives the protein CAWNTAKGVYNSPLHF. The complete variable domain, with remaining parts taken from reference TRBV30 and TRBJ1-6, reads SQTIHQWPATLVQPVGSPLSLECTVEGTSNPNLYWYRQAAGRGLQLLFYSVGIGQISSEVPQNLSASRPQDRQFILSSKKLLLSDSGFYLCAWNTAKGVYNSPLHFGNGTRLTVT.

The chain links TRBV7-9 to TRBJ2-5; D gene unclear. CDR1 is SEHNR, CDR2 FQNEAQ, per germline (reference sequence). The CDR3 length is 15 residues. V was cut by 2 bases and J by 3 bases, with 13 bases left in between. The CDR3 nucleotides read TGTGCCAGCAGCTTACCTAGTACACTTGAAGAGACCCAGTACTTC. Its translation: CASSLPSTLEETQYF.

The chain uses TRBV7-8 and TRBJ1-3; 7 nucleotides agree with TRBD1. The CDR3 sequence is 15 residues long. Germline V gene sequence: CDR1 SGHVS, CDR2 FQNEAQ. Unmatched junction bases numbered 3, after V lost 4 bases and J lost 0 bases. The DNA of the CDR3 is TGTGCCAGCAGCTCCAGGGGGAGCTCTGGAAACACCATATATTTT. Its translation is CASSSRGSSGNTIYF.

This clone was recorded once. V usage is TRBV11-1 and J usage is TRBJ1-1, with TRBD1 identical over 10 bases. The CDR3 length is 13 residues. The germline V gene has CDR1 SGHAT and CDR2 FQDESV (reference sequence). The V segment lost 5 bases and the J segment 8 bases; nucleotides outside the gene matches: 5. In DNA form, the CDR3 reads TGTGCCAGCAGCATCGGGACAGGGGTAGAAGCTTTCTTT. This codes for CASSIGTGVEAFF.

There are a few counts of this clone. The chain carries TRBV7-8 and TRBJ1-1, with D perhaps TRBD1 (5 bases). V lost 6 bases and J lost 3, with 11 bases in between. The CDR3 runs 13 residues. Germline V gene data show CDR1 as SGHVS and CDR2 as FQNEAQ. CDR3 amino acids: CASRHRLDTEAFF. For the CDR3, the DNA is TGTGCCAGCAGACACAGGCTCGACACTGAAGCTTTCTTT.